These 17 T cell receptor beta chains share one sample of origin, sequenced in a study of T cells in Graves' hyperthyroidism and ophthalmopathy. TCR beta CDR3 region amplification was performed from RNA transcripts. When the TCR CDR3 underwent first-round RT-PCR, the HTBI primer set was used. A single record per CDR3 protein comes from TCRdb applying MiXCR to the multiplex PCR reads. This sample has around 500,000 distinct CDR3 sequences, with 12% to 15% found just once. The sequenced material came from blood. The receptors derive from a woman aged 35 to 49 with Graves' hyperthyroidism.

This clonotype was recorded many times. The chain employs TRBV16 and TRBJ2-3; 9 positions match TRBD1. Germline V gene lookup returns CDR1 KGHSY and CDR2 FQNENV. The CDR3 contains 16 residues. V gave up 4 bases and J gave up 2 bases; unmatched junction bases: 7. CDR3 nucleotide sequence: TGTGCCAGCAGCCCCTCTTGGGACAGGGTCACAGATACGCAGTATTTT. It specifies CASSPSWDRVTDTQYF.

This clonotype was counted only a few times. V usage is TRBV4-1 and J usage is TRBJ1-2; D not resolved. Trimming took 1 base from V and 3 from J, leaving 6 bases between them. This CDR3 is built from 13 residues. From germline, CDR1 is MGHRA and CDR2 YSYEKL. Written as DNA, the CDR3 is TGCGCCAGCAGCCAAGTGGGATACTATGGCTACACCTTC. This translates into CASSQVGYYGYTF.

Only a few counts were recorded for this clonotype. The CDR3 region is CASSSTVKKETQYF. The CDR3 nucleotides are TGTGCCAGCAGCTCGACAGTAAAGAAAGAGACCCAGTACTTC. This chain links TRBV7-2 with TRBJ2-5, with D tentatively TRBD1 (5 bases). Germline CDR1 reads SGHTA; CDR2 reads FQGNSA. Trimming shortened V by 4 bases and J by 3 bases, and 12 bases separated the two germline ends. This CDR3 has 14 residues.

In its sample, this clonotype was seen many times. The rearrangement joins TRBV2 to TRBJ2-5; no clear D. The CDR3 runs to 11 residues. The V end lost 6 bases, the J end lost 5 bases, and 7 bases lay between the germline ends. CDR1 is SNHLY, CDR2 FYNNEI, per germline. CDR3 DNA sequence: TGTGCCAGCAGAGGGTCGGAGACCCAGTACTTC. Translation gives CASRGSETQYF. The whole variable domain, remainder taken from reference TRBV2 and TRBJ2-5, is EPEVTQTPSHQVTQMGQEVILRCVPISNHLYFYWYRQILGQKVEFLVSFYNNEISEKSEIFDDQFSVERPDGSNFTLKIRSTKLEDSAMYFCASRGSETQYFGPGTRLLVL.

The chain recombines TRBV6-1 with TRBJ2-1; 7 bases match TRBD2. Germline V CDR1 and CDR2: MNHNS, SASEGT. This CDR3 is 15 amino acids long. Trimming removed 0 bases from V and 6 bases from J; junction bases left unmatched: 5. The CDR3 bases are TGTGCCAGCAGTGAAGCTGCTAGCGGAATCAATGAGCAGTTCTTC. It translates to CASSEAASGINEQFF.

Many counts were recorded for this clonotype. The J gene is TRBJ1-2, the V gene TRBV19; 7 bases are shared with TRBD1. J lost 7 bases, V lost 5 bases, and 10 bases had no gene match. The V gene's germline CDR1 is LNHDA and CDR2 SQIVND (reference sequence). The CDR3 runs to 14 residues. The CDR3, as DNA: TGTGCCAGTAGTGACGGCAGGGGGTCCTCTGGCTACACCTTC. Translated: CASSDGRGSSGYTF.

This clonotype was detected many times. This rearrangement joins TRBV3-1 to TRBJ2-1, with D perhaps assigned TRBD1 or TRBD2 (6 bases each). CDR3 length equals 15 residues. The V gene lost 3 bases and the J gene lost 6 bases, with 15 bases spanning the gap. Germline CDR1 reads LGHDT; CDR2 reads YNNKEL (reference sequence). In nucleotides, the CDR3 is TGTGCCAGCAGCCACGGCACAGGGCGGGGCAATGAGCAGTTCTTC. Residues: CASSHGTGRGNEQFF.

This clonotype was picked up many times. The V and J genes are TRBV12-3 or TRBV12-4 and TRBJ2-1; D not certain. Between the trimmed V and J ends, which lost 4 bases and 5 bases, there was a span of 12 bases. CDR3 length equals 14 residues. The CDR3 sequence is CASSSWRVNNEQFF. DNA of the CDR3: TGTGCCAGCAGTTCTTGGCGAGTTAACAATGAGCAGTTCTTC.

This clonotype was counted ten times or more. V is TRBV5-6 and J is TRBJ2-3; D is perhaps TRBD1 or TRBD2 (5 bases each). CDR1 is SGHDT and CDR2 is YYEEEE in the germline V gene. The CDR3 is made up of 17 amino acids. The V and J ends lost 4 bases and 5 bases respectively, with 23 bases between them. CDR3 in DNA: TGTGCCAGCAGCGCGACCGGGACCTTAGGCAAACGAGATACGCAGTATTTT. This encodes CASSATGTLGKRDTQYF.

This clonotype was picked up many times. The chain has TRBV12-3 or TRBV12-4 and TRBJ1-1, with D tentatively TRBD1 (6 bases). This CDR3 region has 11 residues. V dropped 10 bases and J dropped 4 bases, with 10 bases sitting between them. CDR3 sequence (DNA): TGTGCCACCGGACAGTCCACTGAAGCTTTCTTT. Protein product: CATGQSTEAFF.

This clonotype was detected many times. The chain recombines TRBV27 with TRBJ2-7; D might be TRBD1 (6 bases). This CDR3 has 16 amino acids. Germline lookup yields CDR1 MNHEY and CDR2 SMNVEV (reference sequence). Trimming took 6 bases from V and 2 from J, leaving 20 bases between them. As DNA, the CDR3 is TGTGCCAGCAGGGGCTCCAGGGGCCCCCAAACCTACGAGCAGTACTTC. Translated: CASRGSRGPQTYEQYF.

This clonotype has at least ten counts. V gene TRBV27 combines with J gene TRBJ2-7; weak D call: TRBD2 (6 bases). The CDR3 sequence is 16 residues long. Trimming shortened V by 1 base and J by 0 bases, and 13 bases separated the two germline ends. Germline CDR1 reads MNHEY; CDR2 reads SMNVEV (reference sequence). CDR3 sequence reads: CASSLFPGGDSYEQYF. The CDR3 region has the DNA TGTGCCAGCAGTTTATTCCCTGGAGGGGACTCCTACGAGCAGTACTTC.

This clonotype appeared many times. The chain joins TRBV20-1 to TRBJ1-1; maybe TRBD1 (5 bases). The ends were cut back, 0 bases at V and 1 base at J, with 12 bases in the middle. CDR1 and CDR2 (germline): DFQATT, SNEGSKA (reference sequence). This CDR3 comprises 15 residues. The CDR3 sequence: CSARDPTDKNTEAFF. The CDR3 DNA sequence: TGCAGTGCTAGAGATCCCACGGACAAGAACACTGAAGCTTTCTTT.

The chain employs TRBV6-5 and TRBJ2-7; D remains unclear. Trimming took 0 bases from V and 0 from J, leaving 9 bases between them. The germline V gene has CDR1 MNHEY and CDR2 SVGAGI. The CDR3 covers 15 residues. CDR3 coding DNA: TGTGCCAGCAGTTACTCGGACGTCGGCTCCTACGAGCAGTACTTC. Translation: CASSYSDVGSYEQYF.

This clonotype showed up many times. This sequence joins TRBV5-1 and TRBJ2-3; 7 bases agree with TRBD2. Germline V gene sequence: CDR1 SGHRS, CDR2 YFSETQ. CDR3 length: 15 residues. With 5 bases clipped from V and 3 bases from J, the junction kept 9 bases outside the gene matches. The CDR3 DNA sequence: TGCGCCAGCAGAAGCGGGGCTACACTGACAGATACGCAGTATTTT. Residues: CASRSGATLTDTQYF.

This clonotype was observed many times. The chain joins TRBV28 to TRBJ2-2; D is undetermined. Germline loops: CDR1 MDHEN, CDR2 SYDVKM. The CDR3 runs to 19 residues. V shed 5 bases and J shed 4 bases, with 26 bases lying between them. CDR3 amino acids: CASSSPGLDPRSLTGELFF. CDR3 nucleotide sequence: TGTGCCAGCAGTAGCCCGGGCCTCGATCCCCGGAGCCTCACCGGGGAGCTGTTTTTT.

The chain employs TRBV7-9 and TRBJ2-1; 8 nucleotides agree with TRBD2. Trimming took 7 bases from V and 7 from J; bases not matched to a gene: 12. The germline V gene encodes CDR1 SEHNR and CDR2 FQNEAQ (reference sequence). The CDR3 loop spans 15 amino acids. The CDR3 DNA follows: TGTGCCAGCACCTCTCCGGGAGGGTTTTCAAATGAGCAGTTCTTC. It is translated as CASTSPGGFSNEQFF.